These T cell receptor beta chains were read from a single sample in a study of cytomegalovirus exposure and HLA in healthy donors. Here immunoSEQ multiplex PCR was the method, and the copy in TCRdb shows in-frame clones only, minus some. The repertoire holds around 120,000 clones, with 77% as singletons. The source material was PBMCs. These receptors were taken from a human donor in good health. The CDR3 runs from the conserved cysteine through the conserved F or W. The D gene is left open where the match is weak. Size values are once, few and many counts, or a class for expanded clones, and some rows have none.

clone_size: few
v_call: TRBV6-5
d_call: .
j_call: TRBJ1-4
cdr3_nt: TGTGCCAGCAGCTACCGAGGGAGTGCAACTAATGAAAAACTGTTTTTT
cdr3_aa: CASSYRGSATNEKLFF

clone_size: once
v_call: TRBV7-8
d_call: .
j_call: TRBJ2-5
cdr3_nt: TGTGCCAGCAGCTTAATGGGACAAGGAGAAGAGACCCAGTACTTC
cdr3_aa: CASSLMGQGEETQYF

clone_size: few
v_call: TRBV5-6
d_call: TRBD2
j_call: TRBJ2-1
cdr3_nt: TGTGCCAGCAGCTTGGCCCCTGGGGCGGGAGGGTACCATGAGCAGTTCTTC
cdr3_aa: CASSLAPGAGGYHEQFF

clone_size: .
v_call: TRBV4-1
d_call: .
j_call: TRBJ1-1
cdr3_nt: TGCGCCAGCAGGGGAGGGGGGCTGAACACTGAAGCTTTCTTT
cdr3_aa: CASRGGGLNTEAFF

clone_size: .
v_call: TRBV28
d_call: TRBD1
j_call: TRBJ2-1
cdr3_nt: TGTGCCAGCAGTTCTTCCGGGACAGGGACCTACAATGAGCAGTTCTTC
cdr3_aa: CASSSSGTGTYNEQFF

clone_size: .
v_call: TRBV15
d_call: .
j_call: TRBJ2-7
cdr3_nt: TGTGCCACCAGCAGAAATGATGGGGCCGAGCAGTACTTC
cdr3_aa: CATSRNDGAEQYF

clone_size: .
v_call: TRBV27
d_call: .
j_call: TRBJ2-2
cdr3_nt: TGTGCCAGCAGCGTCGGGTCCGGGGAGCTGTTTTTT
cdr3_aa: CASSVGSGELFF

clone_size: .
v_call: TRBV7-9
d_call: TRBD2
j_call: TRBJ2-7
cdr3_nt: TGTGCCAGCAGCCCCCCGGGACTAGCGGAAGTTTACGAGCAGTACTTC
cdr3_aa: CASSPPGLAEVYEQYF

clone_size: few
v_call: TRBV6-5
d_call: .
j_call: TRBJ2-7
cdr3_nt: TGTGCCAGCAGCCGTCGACTAGGACGGGGCTACGAGCAGTACTTC
cdr3_aa: CASSRRLGRGYEQYF

clone_size: once
v_call: TRBV7-9
d_call: .
j_call: TRBJ2-7
cdr3_nt: TGTGCCAGCAGCTTTTTCCCAGGCCCCTACGAGCAGTACTTC
cdr3_aa: CASSFFPGPYEQYF

clone_size: .
v_call: TRBV2
d_call: TRBD1
j_call: TRBJ1-1
cdr3_nt: TGTGCCAGCAGTGTGCCGGACAGGGCTAATTTCGCTGAAGCTTTCTTT
cdr3_aa: CASSVPDRANFAEAFF

clone_size: .
v_call: TRBV19
d_call: TRBD2
j_call: TRBJ2-3
cdr3_nt: TGTGCCAGTAAACTAGCGGGAGGTGGAAGGGCAGATACGCAGTATTTT
cdr3_aa: CASKLAGGGRADTQYF

clone_size: .
v_call: TRBV7-2
d_call: TRBD2
j_call: TRBJ2-1
cdr3_nt: TGTGCCAGCAGCCCGAGGACTAGCTCCTCTGAGCAGTTCTTC
cdr3_aa: CASSPRTSSSEQFF

clone_size: .
v_call: TRBV7-6
d_call: TRBD1
j_call: TRBJ2-7
cdr3_nt: TGTGCCAGCAGCTTAGAATCGGGGACAGGGGGTTACGAGCAGTACTTC
cdr3_aa: CASSLESGTGGYEQYF

clone_size: .
v_call: TRBV18
d_call: TRBD1
j_call: TRBJ2-7
cdr3_nt: TGTGCCAGCTCACCACCGGGACAGGGAACCTACGAGCAGTACTTC
cdr3_aa: CASSPPGQGTYEQYF

clone_size: .
v_call: TRBV21-1
d_call: .
j_call: TRBJ2-7
cdr3_nt: TGTGCCAGTCCCCAGGCCCCCGAGCAGTACTTC
cdr3_aa: CASPQAPEQYF

clone_size: few
v_call: TRBV6-6
d_call: .
j_call: TRBJ2-7
cdr3_nt: TGTGCCAGCAGTTACTCGAGGTCCTACGAGCAGTACTTC
cdr3_aa: CASSYSRSYEQYF